One sample yielded the 14 T cell receptor beta chains listed below, sequenced in a study of cytomegalovirus exposure and HLA in healthy donors. PCR employed 60 Vbeta and 13 Jbeta primers. TCRdb keeps only in-frame clones here, not all; method: immunoSEQ multiplex PCR. This table has some 140,000 clones, about four fifths appearing once. Sequencing was done on a sample of PBMCs. The receptor source for this set is a female donor in good health and CMV-seronegative.

This chain links TRBV5-1 with TRBJ2-5, with D tentatively TRBD1 (6 bases). Trimming pared 1 base from V and 2 bases from J, leaving 9 bases between. CDR1 and CDR2 (germline): SGHRS, YFSETQ. The CDR3 totals 14 residues. The CDR3 spells CASSLSGAQETQYF. The CDR3 region has the DNA TGCGCCAGCAGCTTGTCAGGGGCTCAAGAGACCCAGTACTTC.

This clone has more than one count but fewer than ten. V is TRBV5-4 and J is TRBJ2-1; 9 nucleotides align to TRBD2. The germline V gene has CDR1 SGHNT and CDR2 YYREEE (reference sequence). Trimming at V came to 0 bases and at J to 5 bases, leaving 3 bases not matched to a gene. The CDR3 length is 15 residues. In nucleotides, the CDR3 is TGTGCCAGCAGCTTGGGTGGCGGGAGGGACAATGAGCAGTTCTTC. Translation gives CASSLGGGRDNEQFF.

The chain combines TRBV11-2 with TRBJ1-1, with D unclear. CDR1 is SGHAT, CDR2 FQNNGV, per germline. This CDR3 is 13 amino acids long. V lost 2 bases and J lost 7, with 11 bases in between. CDR3 in amino acids: CASSLTGGGEAFF. In DNA, the CDR3 is TGTGCCAGCAGCTTAACGGGAGGAGGTGAAGCTTTCTTT.

Only a few counts were recorded for this clone. V is TRBV7-2 and J is TRBJ2-5, with no clear D. Per germline, CDR1 SGHTA and CDR2 FQGNSA. CDR3 size: 12 residues. V shed 5 bases and J shed 4 bases, with 8 bases lying between them. CDR3 nucleotides: TGTGCCAGCAGCATTAGAGGAGAGACCCAGTACTTC. Its protein is CASSIRGETQYF.

The chain uses TRBV4-3 and TRBJ2-7; D is unresolved. V dropped 2 bases and J dropped 3 bases, with 17 bases sitting between them. CDR3 size: 16 residues. CDR1 and CDR2 from the germline V gene are LGHNA and YSLEER. The CDR3 sequence is CASSQTIHLPGYEQYF. The CDR3, as DNA: TGCGCCAGCAGCCAAACCATCCACCTCCCCGGCTACGAGCAGTACTTC.

This rearrangement joins TRBV27 to TRBJ1-4; 9 bases line up with TRBD1. With V trimmed by 6 bases and J by 4 bases, 3 bases remained unmatched. The V gene's germline CDR1 is MNHEY and CDR2 SMNVEV (reference sequence). The CDR3 is 14 residues long. The CDR3 is CASSLDRGNEKLFF. The CDR3 nucleotides read TGTGCCAGCAGCCTGGACAGGGGTAATGAAAAACTGTTTTTT.

DNA of the CDR3: TGTGCCAGCAGCTTAGCGAGGATGATGAGCAATCAGCCCCAGCATTTT. Its translation is CASSLARMMSNQPQHF. The genes are TRBV7-8 and TRBJ1-5; D not resolved. V dropped 0 bases and J dropped 1 base, with 10 bases sitting between them. From germline, CDR1 is SGHVS and CDR2 FQNEAQ. CDR3 size: 16 residues.

The chain has TRBV5-1 and TRBJ1-1; weak D call: TRBD1 (6 bases). In germline, CDR1 is SGHRS, CDR2 YFSETQ. This CDR3 comprises 13 residues. V was trimmed by 5 bases and J by 6 bases, leaving 14 bases between them. DNA of the CDR3: TGCGCCAGCAGTACTACAGGGTATGCTGAAGCTTTCTTT. Its protein product is CASSTTGYAEAFF.

The chain carries TRBV19 and TRBJ1-5; TRBD1 agrees at 8 bases. Germline assignment: CDR1 LNHDA and CDR2 SQIVND (reference sequence). The CDR3 has 17 amino acids. The V segment lost 3 bases and the J segment 0 bases; nucleotides outside the gene matches: 7. The CDR3 DNA sequence: TGTGCCAGTAGTATTCCGGGACAGGCATATAGCAATCAGCCCCAGCATTTT. It translates to CASSIPGQAYSNQPQHF.

CDR3: CASSPGEAANEKLFF. The CDR3 bases are TGTGCCAGCAGCCCTGGGGAGGCGGCTAATGAAAAACTGTTTTTT. This rearrangement joins TRBV7-9 to TRBJ1-4, with unresolved D. V lost 5 bases to trimming and J lost 3 bases, with 13 bases between them. The length of the CDR3 is 15 residues. The germline V gene has CDR1 SEHNR and CDR2 FQNEAQ (reference sequence).

This chain links TRBV18 with TRBJ2-7, with a weak D call TRBD1 (5 bases). V gave up 4 bases and J gave up 3 bases, with 13 bases separating them. From germline, CDR1 is KGHSH and CDR2 LQKENI. The CDR3 runs 14 residues. The CDR3 region has the DNA TGTGCCAGCTCACAGGGGATAGGAGACTACGAGCAGTACTTC. Translation: CASSQGIGDYEQYF.

The chain combines TRBV10-3 with TRBJ2-2; D perhaps matches TRBD2 (6 bases). V dropped 11 bases and J dropped 4 bases, with 17 bases sitting between them. This CDR3 is 14 amino acids long. From germline, CDR1 is ENHRY and CDR2 SYGVKD. The chain's CDR3 is CAHRGGATTGELFF. The CDR3 DNA reads TGTGCCCATCGAGGCGGGGCAACCACCGGGGAGCTGTTTTTT.

The chain is built from TRBV4-1 and TRBJ2-2, with TRBD2 identical over 10 bases. Germline values: CDR1 MGHRA, CDR2 YSYEKL. V lost 1 base, J lost 5 bases, and 7 bases stayed unmatched. This CDR3 has 17 residues. The CDR3 sequence is CASSQGGASGGTGELFF. For the CDR3, the DNA is TGCGCCAGCAGCCAAGGAGGGGCTAGCGGGGGAACCGGGGAGCTGTTTTTT.

The gene calls are TRBV27 and TRBJ2-7, with 10 bases fitting TRBD2. V lost 2 bases to trimming and J lost 0 bases; unmatched junction nucleotides: 1. This CDR3 has 15 residues. Per germline, CDR1 MNHEY and CDR2 SMNVEV (reference sequence). CDR3 coding DNA: TGTGCCAGCAGTTTAAGCGGGAGGGCCTCCTACGAGCAGTACTTC. Translation: CASSLSGRASYEQYF.